This T cell receptor beta chain comes out of a study of blood T cells in healthy people across ages. Findings and limits, study-wide: Aged donors had fewer naive CD4+ cells and lower diversity than long-lived donors.

Healthy Caucasian individuals from Russia aged roughly 6 to 95 served as donors. Isolated per sample were at least 7 million PBMCs. Primed by a sample-barcoded 5' primer and a J-beta primer mix, a second PCR proceeded for 7 to 11 cycles. All samples yielded 3 million or more CDR3-containing paired-end reads. TCRdb reprocessed the 5' RACE reads via MiXCR and lists one record per CDR3 protein. The sample records around 1,900,000 distinct CDR3 sequences, about two fifths being singletons. With respect to this clonotype: Its antigen is unidentified.

The CDR3 has 14 residues. Germline-derived CDR1 and CDR2 are KGHDR and SFDVKD. Trimming left V 12 bases short and J 1 base short, with 16 bases between. The clonotype originates from a human donor in good health. J is TRBJ2-3 and V is TRBV24-1, with no clear D. The sequencing input was blood. Here the CDR3 reads CAPGLGLRTDTQYF. CDR3 sequence (DNA): TGTGCCCCCGGCTTGGGGTTGCGCACAGATACGCAGTATTTT.